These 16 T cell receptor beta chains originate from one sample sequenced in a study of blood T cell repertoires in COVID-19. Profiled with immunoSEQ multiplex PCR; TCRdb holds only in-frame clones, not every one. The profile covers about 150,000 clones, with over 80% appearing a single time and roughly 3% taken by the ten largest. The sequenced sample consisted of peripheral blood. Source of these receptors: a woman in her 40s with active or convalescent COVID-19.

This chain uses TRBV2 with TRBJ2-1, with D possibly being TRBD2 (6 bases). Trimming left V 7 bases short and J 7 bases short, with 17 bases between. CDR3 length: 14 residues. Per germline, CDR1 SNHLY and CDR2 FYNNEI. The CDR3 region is CASMERAVGNEQFF. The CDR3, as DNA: TGTGCCAGCATGGAGCGGGCGGTGGGGAATGAGCAGTTCTTC.

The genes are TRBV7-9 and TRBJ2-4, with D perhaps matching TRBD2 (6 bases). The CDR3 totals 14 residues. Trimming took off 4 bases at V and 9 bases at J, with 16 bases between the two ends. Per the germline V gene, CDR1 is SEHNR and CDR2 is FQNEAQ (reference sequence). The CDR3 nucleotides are TGTGCCAGCAGCTATTCGGACGCGGAGGGCATTCAGTACTTC. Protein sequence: CASSYSDAEGIQYF.

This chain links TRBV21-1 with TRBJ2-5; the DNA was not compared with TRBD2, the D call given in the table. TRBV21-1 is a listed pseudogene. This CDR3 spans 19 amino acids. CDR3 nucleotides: TGTGCCAGCAGCAAATTGGAAGGGACTAGCGGGGGTGGACAAGAGACCCAGTACTTC. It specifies CASSKLEGTSGGGQETQYF.

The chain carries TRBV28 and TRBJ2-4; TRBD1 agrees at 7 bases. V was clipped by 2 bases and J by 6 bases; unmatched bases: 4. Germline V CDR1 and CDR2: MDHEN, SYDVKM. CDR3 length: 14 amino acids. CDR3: CASSLRGRRNIQYF. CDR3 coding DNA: TGTGCCAGCAGTTTAAGGGGGCGCAGAAACATTCAGTACTTC.

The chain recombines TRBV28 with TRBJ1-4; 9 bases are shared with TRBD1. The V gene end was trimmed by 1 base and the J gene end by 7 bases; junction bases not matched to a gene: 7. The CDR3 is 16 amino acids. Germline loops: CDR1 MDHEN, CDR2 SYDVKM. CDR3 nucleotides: TGTGCCAGCAGTTTATATCGGGACAGGGAAGGTGAAAAACTGTTTTTT. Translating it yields CASSLYRDREGEKLFF.

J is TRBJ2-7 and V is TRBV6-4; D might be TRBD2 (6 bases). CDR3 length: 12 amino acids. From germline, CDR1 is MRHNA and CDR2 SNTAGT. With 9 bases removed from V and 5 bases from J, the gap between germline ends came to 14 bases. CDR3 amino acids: CASCEGRNEQYF. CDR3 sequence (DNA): TGTGCCAGTTGCGAGGGGAGGAACGAGCAGTACTTC.

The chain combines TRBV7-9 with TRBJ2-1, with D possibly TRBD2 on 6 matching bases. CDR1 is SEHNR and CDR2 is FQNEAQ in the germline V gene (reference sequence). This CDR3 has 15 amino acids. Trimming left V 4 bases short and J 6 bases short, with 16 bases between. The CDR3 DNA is TGTGCCAGCAGCTCTAGCCCCGATAGCGGCAATGAGCAGTTCTTC. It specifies CASSSSPDSGNEQFF. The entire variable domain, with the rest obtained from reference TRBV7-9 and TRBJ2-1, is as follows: DTGVSQNPRHKITKRGQNVTFRCDPISEHNRLYWYRQTLGQGPEFLTYFQNEAQLEKSRLLSDRFSAERPKGSFSTLEIQRTEQGDSAMYLCASSSSPDSGNEQFFGPGTRLTVL.

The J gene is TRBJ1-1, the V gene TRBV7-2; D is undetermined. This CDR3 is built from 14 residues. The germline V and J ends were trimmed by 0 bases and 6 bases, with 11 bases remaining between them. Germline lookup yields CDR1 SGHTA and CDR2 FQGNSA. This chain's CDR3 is CASSLALQVPEAFF. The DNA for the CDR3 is TGTGCCAGCAGCTTAGCGCTGCAGGTCCCTGAAGCTTTCTTT.

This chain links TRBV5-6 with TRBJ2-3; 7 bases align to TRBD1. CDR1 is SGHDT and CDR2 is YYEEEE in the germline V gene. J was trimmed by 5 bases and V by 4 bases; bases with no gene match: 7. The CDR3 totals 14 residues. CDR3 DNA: TGTGCCAGCAGCCCAACAGGGGCCCGAGATACGCAGTATTTT. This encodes CASSPTGARDTQYF.

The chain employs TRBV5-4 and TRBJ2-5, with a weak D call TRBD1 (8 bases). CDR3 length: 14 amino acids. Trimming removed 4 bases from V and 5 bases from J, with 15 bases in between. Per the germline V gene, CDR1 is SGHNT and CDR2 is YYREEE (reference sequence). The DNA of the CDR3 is TGTGCCAGCAGCGCACAGGGGGGAGGGGAGACCCAGTACTTC. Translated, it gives CASSAQGGGETQYF.

This chain's CDR3 is CASRPQGGAHQPQHF. CDR3 DNA: TGTGCCAGCAGGCCCCAGGGAGGGGCCCATCAGCCCCAGCATTTT. The chain joins TRBV6-6 to TRBJ1-5; D is perhaps TRBD1 (5 bases). CDR3 length: 15 amino acids. Germline V CDR1 and CDR2: MNHNY, SVGAGI (reference sequence). Trimming cost V 6 bases and J 5 bases, with 17 bases left between them.

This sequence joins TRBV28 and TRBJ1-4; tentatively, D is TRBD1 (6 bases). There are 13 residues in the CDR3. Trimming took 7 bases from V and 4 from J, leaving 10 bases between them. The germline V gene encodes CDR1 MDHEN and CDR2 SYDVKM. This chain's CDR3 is CASMDRNNEKLFF. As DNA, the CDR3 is TGTGCCAGCATGGACAGAAATAATGAAAAACTGTTTTTT. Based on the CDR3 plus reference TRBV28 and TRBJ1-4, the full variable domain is DVKVTQSSRYLVKRTGEKVFLECVQDMDHENMFWYRQDPGLGLRLIYFSYDVKMKEKGDIPEGYSVSREKKERFSLILESASTNQTSMYLCASMDRNNEKLFFGSGTQLSVL.

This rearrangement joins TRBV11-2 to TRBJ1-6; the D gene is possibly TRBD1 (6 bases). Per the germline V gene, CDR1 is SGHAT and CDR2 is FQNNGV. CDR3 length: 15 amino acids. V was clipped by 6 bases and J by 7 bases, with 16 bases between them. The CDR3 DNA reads TGTGCCAGCAGACTTCAAGGACAGTTAAATTCACCCCTCCACTTT. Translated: CASRLQGQLNSPLHF. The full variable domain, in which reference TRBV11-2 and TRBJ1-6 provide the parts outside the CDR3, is EAGVAQSPRYKIIEKRQSVAFWCNPISGHATLYWYQQILGQGPKLLIQFQNNGVVDDSQLPKDRFSAERLKGVDSTLKIQPAKLEDSAVYLCASRLQGQLNSPLHFGNGTRLTVT.

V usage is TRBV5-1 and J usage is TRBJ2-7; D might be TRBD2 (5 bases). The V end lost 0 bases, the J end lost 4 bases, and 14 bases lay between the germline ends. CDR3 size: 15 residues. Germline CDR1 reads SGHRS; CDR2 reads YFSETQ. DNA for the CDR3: TGCGCCAGCAGCTTGGGAGGACTTCAACGGTACGAGCAGTACTTC. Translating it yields CASSLGGLQRYEQYF.

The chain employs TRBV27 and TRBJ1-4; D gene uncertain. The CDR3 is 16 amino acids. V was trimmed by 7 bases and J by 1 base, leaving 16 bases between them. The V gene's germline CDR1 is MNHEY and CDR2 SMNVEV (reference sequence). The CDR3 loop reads CASNRYGRGTNEKLFF. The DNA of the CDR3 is TGTGCCAGCAATCGGTACGGCAGAGGAACTAATGAAAAACTGTTTTTT.

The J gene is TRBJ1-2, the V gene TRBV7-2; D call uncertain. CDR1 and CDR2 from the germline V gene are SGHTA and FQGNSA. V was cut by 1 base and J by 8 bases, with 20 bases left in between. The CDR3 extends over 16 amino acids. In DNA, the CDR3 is TGTGCCAGCAGCTTAGAGAACGACCGGAGACTAGGGGGCTACACCTTC. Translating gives CASSLENDRRLGGYTF. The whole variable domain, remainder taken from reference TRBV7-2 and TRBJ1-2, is GAGVSQSPSNKVTEKGKDVELRCDPISGHTALYWYRQSLGQGLEFLIYFQGNSAPDKSGLPSDRFSAERTGGSVSTLTIQRTQQEDSAVYLCASSLENDRRLGGYTFGSGTRLTVV.